The 32 T cell receptor beta chains in this list originate from one sample, sequenced in a study of tumor-infiltrating lymphocytes in primary liver carcinoma. The roughly 19-32 mg bulk tissue piece was not sorted before simultaneous RNA and DNA extraction. Production of TCR beta cDNA used roughly 0.55 ug total RNA together with a constant-region primer. Investigators got TCR beta libraries out of three nested multiplex PCR rounds, done with slightly modified ARM-PCR. It was with TRBV1-TRBV30 forward primers and a C-beta reverse primer that the first two PCR rounds were run, at 10 cycles each. MiXCR, applied by TCRdb to the multiplex PCR reads, yields one record per CDR3 protein. The sample yields tens of thousands of distinct CDR3 sequences, roughly two thirds seen once. Sequenced: tumor-adjacent normal liver tissue. The receptor source for this set is a man aged 35 to 55 with primary liver carcinoma and hepatitis B virus infection.

This clonotype occurred once. A read error is likely, as this CDR3 ends without the conserved phenylalanine or tryptophan. V is TRBV7-9 and J is TRBJ2-5; a weak D match, TRBD2 (5 bases). This CDR3 has 14 residues. Germline assignment: CDR1 SEHNR and CDR2 FQNEAQ (reference sequence). Trimming stripped 5 bases from V and 0 bases from J, with 10 bases between. As DNA, the CDR3 is TGTGCCAGCAGCCTAGAGAGGGACCAAGAGACCCAGTACCAC. This translates into CASSLERDQETQYH.

The count of this clonotype is one. The conserved final phenylalanine or tryptophan is absent from the CDR3, which likely points to a read error. J is TRBJ2-7 and V is TRBV5-4; TRBD2 matches at 7 bases. The germline CDR1 and CDR2 sequences are SGHNT and YYREEE (reference sequence). The CDR3 covers 14 residues. CDR3 in amino acids: CASSGDYRPYEQYL. The DNA for the CDR3 is TGTGCGAGCAGCGGGGACTACAGACCCTACGAGCAGTACTTA.

A note on this clonotype: The CDR3 ends on some other residue instead of the conserved phenylalanine or tryptophan, so this is likely a read error. The gene calls are TRBV11-2 and TRBJ2-7, with 9 bases aligning to TRBD1. The CDR3 runs to 14 residues. J gave up 3 bases and V 3 bases, and 3 bases lay outside the gene matches. Germline V gene lookup returns CDR1 SGHAT and CDR2 FQNNGV. This CDR3 is CASSFRTGDYEQYS. DNA of the CDR3: TGTGCCAGCAGCTTTCGGACAGGGGACTACGAGCAGTACTCC.

In the case of this clonotype: One end of the junction does not line up with germline, which may come from a read error. This chain joins TRBV14 and TRBJ2-1, with D tentatively TRBD1 or TRBD2 (5 bases each). Germline CDR1 reads SGHDN; CDR2 reads FVKESK. This CDR3 contains 14 residues. The CDR3 is CASRQGRASRGQFF. CDR3 DNA sequence: TGTGCCAGCAGACAAGGAAGGGCGTCGAGGGGGCAGTTCTTC.

Comment on this clonotype: The junction does not match germline at one end; this may be a read error. The CDR3 coding sequence is TGTACCATCAGTGAGTCTAGCGGGGGCTCTACCGAGCAGTACTTC. Its protein is CTISESSGGSTEQYF. V is TRBV10-3 and J is TRBJ2-7; 10 nucleotides agree with TRBD2. Looked up from germline, CDR1 is ENHRY and CDR2 is SYGVKD. CDR3 size: 15 residues.

This clonotype was detected once. The gene calls are TRBV11-2 and TRBJ2-3; TRBD1 or TRBD2 may be the D gene (5 bases each). Germline CDR1 SGHAT, CDR2 FQNNGV. This CDR3 is built from 15 residues. The V gene lost 9 bases and the J gene lost 11 bases, with 27 bases spanning the gap. CDR3 region: CASSSTGAWAYMQYF. CDR3 bases: TGTGCCAGTAGTTCAACCGGGGCATGGGCTTATATGCAGTATTTT. Drawing the rest from reference TRBV11-2 and TRBJ2-3, the complete variable domain is EAGVAQSPRYKIIEKRQSVAFWCNPISGHATLYWYQQILGQGPKLLIQFQNNGVVDDSQLPKDRFSAERLKGVDSTLKIQPAKLEDSAVYLCASSSTGAWAYMQYFGPGTRLTVL.

This chain uses TRBV6-2 or TRBV6-3 with TRBJ2-1; D gene uncertain. In germline, CDR1 is MNHEY, CDR2 SVGEGT. This CDR3 is 15 amino acids long. Deletions cut 2 bases from V and 5 bases from J, with 13 bases between. CDR3 sequence reads: CASSYAKPWDNEQFF. Written as DNA, the CDR3 is TGTGCCAGCAGTTACGCCAAACCATGGGACAATGAGCAGTTCTTC.

This clonotype was observed at least ten times. The J gene is TRBJ2-3, the V gene TRBV6-2 or TRBV6-3; TRBD2 is a possible D gene (5 bases). Germline V CDR1 and CDR2: MNHEY, SVGEGT. Trimming removed 5 bases from V and 5 bases from J, with 14 bases in between. The CDR3 length is 14 residues. CDR3 bases: TGTGCCAGCAGTCCGAGAGGGTTTCAAGATACGCAGTATTTT. Its protein product is CASSPRGFQDTQYF.

This clonotype showed up many times. V gene TRBV6-2 or TRBV6-3 combines with J gene TRBJ2-5; D remains ambiguous. This CDR3 has 15 amino acids. The germline V gene has CDR1 MNHEY and CDR2 SVGEGT. V was shortened by 4 bases and J by 1 base, with 13 bases between the two germline ends. This chain's CDR3 is CASSSLRSPQETQYF. In DNA form, the CDR3 reads TGTGCCAGCAGTTCCCTTAGGAGCCCCCAAGAGACCCAGTACTTC.

The rearrangement uses TRBV28 and TRBJ2-1, with D perhaps matching TRBD2 (6 bases). The CDR3 is 16 amino acids. V was shortened by 5 bases and J by 6 bases, with 20 bases between the two germline ends. Germline lookup yields CDR1 MDHEN and CDR2 SYDVKM. This CDR3 is CASSLEVRPEGNEQFF. CDR3 DNA: TGTGCCAGCAGTCTGGAGGTGCGGCCGGAGGGCAATGAGCAGTTCTTC.

This clonotype was recorded many times. The rearrangement joins TRBV29-1 to TRBJ2-1; 7 bases agree with TRBD2. Germline CDR1 is SQVTM and CDR2 is ANQGSEA. This CDR3 is built from 17 residues. Trimming at V came to 1 base and at J to 0 bases, leaving 9 bases not matched to a gene. CDR3 coding DNA: TGCAGCGTTGAAGGTGGGAGGGGTGGAGGCTCCTACAATGAGCAGTTCTTC. This codes for CSVEGGRGGGSYNEQFF.

This clonotype was recorded only once. An end of the junction does not agree with germline; a read error may underlie this. The chain links TRBV11-1 to TRBJ2-1; TRBD2 is a possible D gene (7 bases). This CDR3 contains 15 residues. The germline V gene has CDR1 SGHAT and CDR2 FQDESV (reference sequence). The CDR3 nucleotides are TGTGCCAGCAGGGGGGGGACAATCCTCTCTAATGAGCTGTTCTTC. Its translation is CASRGGTILSNELFF.

The chain has TRBV29-1 and TRBJ2-3; 9 bases map to TRBD2. The CDR3 length is 14 residues. After removal of 6 bases from V and 14 bases from J, the junction contained 18 bases not matched to a gene. Germline CDR1 SQVTM, CDR2 ANQGSEA. CDR3 residues: CSVTIAGVTDMRYF. CDR3 bases: TGCAGCGTCACTATAGCGGGAGTAACAGATATGCGGTATTTT.

As for this clonotype: A read error may produce the germline difference seen at one junction end. The chain couples TRBV6-6 to TRBJ1-4, with 7 nucleotides matching TRBD1. The CDR3 sequence is 15 residues long. Germline V gene lookup returns CDR1 MNHNY and CDR2 SVGAGI (reference sequence). This chain's CDR3 is CASSSVGQDNEKLFF. DNA of the CDR3: TGTGCCAGTAGTTCCGTTGGACAGGACAATGAAAAACTGTTTTTT.

There are a few counts of this clonotype. The junction departs from the called germline gene at one end, perhaps through a read error. The chain recombines TRBV5-6 with TRBJ2-3; D not certain. This CDR3 region has 14 residues. CDR1 and CDR2 from the germline V gene are SGHDT and YYEEEE. As DNA, the CDR3 is TGTGCCAGCAGCTTGTCCGGTAACACTGATATGCAGTATTTT. Amino acid sequence: CASSLSGNTDMQYF.

This clonotype occurred many times. The J gene is TRBJ2-1, the V gene TRBV4-1, with D perhaps matching TRBD2 (5 bases). The germline V gene has CDR1 MGHRA and CDR2 YSYEKL. V was cut by 4 bases and J by 6 bases, with 16 bases left in between. This CDR3 has 15 residues. Here the CDR3 DNA reads TGCGCCAGCAGCCTTATCCCGGGGTATGGCAATGAGCAGTTCTTC. It codes for CASSLIPGYGNEQFF.

This clonotype has only a few counts. Sequence at one end of the junction differs from germline and may be a read error. The rearrangement joins TRBV29-1 to TRBJ2-1; no definite D call. In germline, CDR1 is SQVTM, CDR2 ANQGSEA. There are 12 residues in the CDR3. CDR3 region: CSVEGLGNEQSF. For the CDR3, the DNA is TGCAGTGTTGAAGGCCTCGGAAATGAGCAGTCCTTC.

The J gene is TRBJ2-1, the V gene TRBV5-1; D is perhaps TRBD2 (5 bases). This CDR3 spans 18 amino acids. Germline CDR1 is SGHRS and CDR2 is YFSETQ. V lost 0 bases and J 0 bases, leaving 16 bases between the germline ends. The DNA of the CDR3 is TGCGCCAGCAGCTTGGCCGCTGGGAGCGGCCACTCCTACAATGAGCAGTTCTTC. Its protein is CASSLAAGSGHSYNEQFF.

This clonotype has at least ten counts. The V and J genes are TRBV6-6 and TRBJ2-7, with D possibly TRBD2 on 7 matching bases. The germline gives CDR1 MNHNY, CDR2 SVGAGI (reference sequence). V lost 0 bases and J 2 bases, leaving 11 bases between the germline ends. This CDR3 spans 15 amino acids. The CDR3 coding sequence is TGTGCCAGCAGTTACTCGAAAGGGGGGGCCTACGAGCAGTACTTC. Translation gives CASSYSKGGAYEQYF.

This clonotype appeared a few times. This chain connects TRBV2 to TRBJ2-7, with D perhaps TRBD2 (6 bases). Looked up from germline, CDR1 is SNHLY and CDR2 is FYNNEI. The V and J ends lost 7 bases and 2 bases respectively, with 12 bases between them. The CDR3 consists of 13 residues. The DNA of the CDR3 is TGTGCCAGCAAGGGCAGACTAGCCTACGAGCAGTACTTC. Amino acid sequence: CASKGRLAYEQYF.

Remarks on this clonotype: One base away lies a much larger clone, so this may be a sequencing read error. The CDR3 loop is CASSSLLGDEQFF. The CDR3 DNA reads TGTGCCAGCAGTTCACTACTAGGGGATGAGCAGTTCTTC. The chain carries TRBV28 and TRBJ2-1; D could derive from TRBD1 or TRBD2 (5 bases each). From germline, CDR1 is MDHEN and CDR2 SYDVKM. The CDR3 is made up of 13 amino acids. V gave up 4 bases and J gave up 8 bases, with 12 bases separating them. The complete variable domain, with remaining parts taken from reference TRBV28 and TRBJ2-1, reads DVKVTQSSRYLVKRTGEKVFLECVQDMDHENMFWYRQDPGLGLRLIYFSYDVKMKEKGDIPEGYSVSREKKERFSLILESASTNQTSMYLCASSSLLGDEQFFGPGTRLTVL.

This clonotype was seen once. V gene TRBV12-3 or TRBV12-4 combines with J gene TRBJ2-7; TRBD2 matches at 7 bases. Germline trimming cut 10 bases from V and 6 bases from J; bases unmatched to any gene: 12. There are 13 residues in the CDR3. CDR3 protein: CATAGDLLGEQYF. The CDR3, as DNA: TGTGCCACCGCGGGAGACCTCTTGGGCGAGCAGTACTTC.

Concerning this clonotype itself: It may be a read error: a sequence one base away is much more abundant. Likely a read error: the CDR3 ends without its conserved phenylalanine or tryptophan. The chain employs TRBV25-1 and TRBJ2-7; D gene ambiguous. V was trimmed by 3 bases and J by 2 bases, leaving 11 bases between them. Germline V gene sequence: CDR1 MGHDK, CDR2 SYGVNS. The length of the CDR3 is 14 residues. The CDR3: CASSDPRGAYEQYL. The CDR3 coding sequence is TGTGCCAGCAGTGATCCCAGAGGCGCCTACGAGCAGTACCTC.

This clonotype was recorded only once. The CDR3 does not end in the conserved phenylalanine or tryptophan, so this is likely a read error. The limits of the CDR3 on the DNA are not certain, so only TCRdb's listed CDR3 is given. The chain joins TRBV5-1 to TRBJ2-1; the D call of TRBD1 is as the table states it, not checked on the DNA. Including both end residues, the CDR3 is 14 amino acids long. Germline loops: CDR1 SGHRS, CDR2 YFSETQ. CDR3 region: CTSSLSPPYNELFS.

The CDR3 DNA sequence: TGTGCCTCCAGCTTTGACACTAGCTATGAGCAGTTCTTC. Translated, it gives CASSFDTSYEQFF. This rearrangement joins TRBV11-2 to TRBJ2-1, with a possible D match to TRBD2 (6 bases). Per the germline V gene, CDR1 is SGHAT and CDR2 is FQNNGV. Trimming took 11 bases from V and 8 from J, leaving 19 bases between them. The CDR3 totals 13 residues.

In regard to this clonotype: An end of the junction differs from the germline gene, which may be a read error. This chain connects TRBV5-4 to TRBJ2-3; D may match TRBD1 or TRBD2 (5 bases each). The V gene's germline CDR1 is SGHNT and CDR2 YYREEE (reference sequence). This CDR3 has 15 residues. The CDR3 region has the DNA TGTGCCAGCAGCATTCAGGGAGTAAGGGTAGATACACAGTATTTT. Residues: CASSIQGVRVDTQYF.

The rearrangement uses TRBV28 and TRBJ2-5; D may match TRBD1 or TRBD2 (6 bases each). V lost 5 bases and J lost 4, with 20 bases in between. This CDR3 contains 16 residues. Per the germline V gene, CDR1 is MDHEN and CDR2 is SYDVKM. The DNA of the CDR3 is TGTGCCAGCAGTCCTTACTCGGGGGCCGTCCGAGAGACCCAGTACTTC. This gives the protein CASSPYSGAVRETQYF.

This chain joins TRBV11-2 and TRBJ2-7; 9 bases fit TRBD1. The CDR3 is 15 amino acids. Germline V gene sequence: CDR1 SGHAT, CDR2 FQNNGV. V lost 2 bases and J lost 7; bases outside the gene matches: 9. The CDR3 DNA follows: TGTGCCAGCAGCTTACGATGGACAGGGGAAAGTGAGCAGTACTTC. It encodes CASSLRWTGESEQYF.

This clonotype occurred once. A read error may produce the germline difference seen at one junction end. V gene TRBV2 combines with J gene TRBJ2-2; perhaps D is TRBD1 or TRBD2 (7 bases each). The germline V gene has CDR1 SNHLY and CDR2 FYNNEI. The CDR3 length is 14 residues. The CDR3 is CASGQGEGSGELSF. The CDR3 bases are TGTGCCAGCGGGCAGGGGGAGGGGTCCGGGGAGCTGTCTTTT. Full variable domain (missing parts from reference TRBV2 and TRBJ2-2): EPEVTQTPSHQVTQMGQEVILRCVPISNHLYFYWYRQILGQKVEFLVSFYNNEISEKSEIFDDQFSVERPDGSNFTLKIRSTKLEDSAMYFCASGQGEGSGELSFGEGSRLTVL.

Regarding this clonotype: A read error may account for a junction end that differs from germline. V gene TRBV6-2 or TRBV6-3 combines with J gene TRBJ2-1; D gene unclear. The CDR3 totals 13 residues. Germline values: CDR1 MNHEY, CDR2 SVGEGT. The CDR3 reads CASSYQLGNKQFF. CDR3 DNA: TGTGCTAGCAGTTACCAGTTAGGCAATAAGCAGTTCTTT.

Turning to this clonotype: Here the CDR3 omits its conserved ending phenylalanine or tryptophan, so a read error is the likely source. The J gene is TRBJ1-5, the V gene TRBV4-2; D not certain. Germline V CDR1 and CDR2: LGHNA, YNFKEQ. The V and J ends lost 1 base and 1 base respectively, with 5 bases between them. The CDR3 contains 14 residues. The CDR3 region has the DNA TGTGCCAGCAGCCAAGGTGGGAGCAATCAGCCCCAGCATTCT. This encodes CASSQGGSNQPQHS.

This clonotype showed up just a few times. An end of the junction does not agree with germline; a read error may underlie this. The V and J genes are TRBV28 and TRBJ2-1; maybe TRBD2 (6 bases). There are 15 residues in the CDR3. Germline V gene sequence: CDR1 MDHEN, CDR2 SYDVKM. CDR3 sequence: CASSPSRREYKEQFF. The CDR3 DNA reads as TGTGCCAGCAGTCCCTCGCGGCGGGAATACAAAGAGCAGTTCTTC.